One sample yielded the 21 T cell receptor beta chains listed below, sequenced in a study of response to subunit inactivated influenza vaccine. From the RT-PCR reads, TCRdb called clonotypes with MiXCR, one entry per CDR3 protein. The data show around 790,000 distinct CDR3 sequences, with around 20% seen just once and 10% to 13% held by the top ten. The sequencing here drew on PBMCs from blood, taken less than 6 days after vaccination. Every receptor here comes from a man aged 50 to 59 who received an inactivated influenza vaccine.

This rearrangement joins TRBV5-1 to TRBJ2-3; TRBD2 aligns across 8 bases. Germline V lookup: CDR1 SGHRS, CDR2 YFSETQ. Trimming at V came to 2 bases and at J to 1 base, leaving 3 bases not matched to a gene. This CDR3 contains 15 residues. The CDR3 DNA sequence: TGCGCCAGCAGCTTTGTGCGGGGGGGCACAGATACGCAGTATTTT. Translating it yields CASSFVRGGTDTQYF. The whole variable domain, remainder taken from reference TRBV5-1 and TRBJ2-3, is KAGVTQTPRYLIKTRGQQVTLSCSPISGHRSVSWYQQTPGQGLQFLFEYFSETQRNKGNFPGRFSGRQFSNSRSEMNVSTLELGDSALYLCASSFVRGGTDTQYFGPGTRLTVL.

This clonotype has only a few counts. J is TRBJ2-3 and V is TRBV28; 7 nucleotides agree with TRBD2. The length of the CDR3 is 16 residues. Looked up from germline, CDR1 is MDHEN and CDR2 is SYDVKM. V dropped 4 bases and J dropped 0; count of bases not matched to a gene: 7. The CDR3 protein is CASSSPGGTSTDTQYF. Here the CDR3 DNA reads TGTGCCAGCAGTTCCCCCGGGGGGACTAGCACAGATACGCAGTATTTT.

The chain is built from TRBV5-5 and TRBJ2-5; the match to TRBD1 covers 8 bases. J was trimmed by 5 bases and V by 3 bases; bases with no gene match: 6. This CDR3 spans 14 amino acids. CDR1 SGHKS and CDR2 YYEKEE come from the germline V gene (reference sequence). The CDR3 here is CASSSGQGWETQYF. CDR3 in DNA: TGTGCCAGCAGCTCCGGACAGGGCTGGGAGACCCAGTACTTC.

The chain has TRBV20-1 and TRBJ2-1; TRBD2 matches 8 bases. J was trimmed by 6 bases and V by 6 bases; bases with no gene match: 7. The CDR3 contains 13 residues. The germline gives CDR1 DFQATT, CDR2 SNEGSKA (reference sequence). The DNA for the CDR3 is TGCAGTGCGCGCCCGGGACTAGGCAATGAGCAGTTCTTC. Its translation: CSARPGLGNEQFF.

This clonotype was seen a handful of times. V is TRBV10-3 and J is TRBJ2-1; 11 nucleotides agree with TRBD2. The CDR3 loop spans 17 amino acids. Unmatched junction bases numbered 10, after V lost 6 bases and J lost 3 bases. CDR1 and CDR2 from the germline V gene are ENHRY and SYGVKD. CDR3 sequence (DNA): TGTGCCATCAGCGCTACCTTAGCGGGAGGGCTCTACAATGAGCAGTTCTTC. Amino acids: CAISATLAGGLYNEQFF.

The gene calls are TRBV5-1 and TRBJ2-5; D call uncertain. Germline CDR1 reads SGHRS; CDR2 reads YFSETQ. This CDR3 is 13 amino acids long. V was shortened by 0 bases and J by 5 bases, with 8 bases between the two germline ends. The CDR3 protein is CASSLVQRETQYF. The CDR3 DNA sequence: TGCGCCAGCAGCTTGGTGCAGAGGGAGACCCAGTACTTC.

The chain links TRBV29-1 to TRBJ2-7; D unresolved. CDR1 is SQVTM and CDR2 is ANQGSEA in the germline V gene. The length of the CDR3 is 13 residues. Deletions cut 2 bases from V and 6 bases from J, with 14 bases between. CDR3: CSVESLGGREQYF. The CDR3, as DNA: TGCAGCGTTGAAAGCCTGGGCGGCCGCGAGCAGTACTTC.

The J gene is TRBJ2-1, the V gene TRBV6-2 or TRBV6-3; perhaps D is TRBD1 or TRBD2 (6 bases each). Germline-derived CDR1 and CDR2 are MNHEY and SVGEGT. Deletions cut 7 bases from V and 3 bases from J, with 19 bases between. The CDR3 is 16 residues long. The CDR3 DNA reads TGTGCCAGCACCCTTGAGGAGGGGGTTCTCTACAATGAGCAGTTCTTC. The encoded protein is CASTLEEGVLYNEQFF.

In this sample, this clonotype turned up a few times. The V gene is TRBV14, the J gene TRBJ1-1; D gene unclear. The V end lost 2 bases, the J end lost 4 bases, and 20 bases lay between the germline ends. Germline CDR1 reads SGHDN; CDR2 reads FVKESK. There are 17 residues in the CDR3. The CDR3 coding sequence is TGTGCCAGCAGCCAACCCCCGGGGAAATCATTAGGCACTGAAGCTTTCTTT. It yields the protein CASSQPPGKSLGTEAFF. Full variable domain (outside the CDR3, taken from reference TRBV14 and TRBJ1-1): EAGVTQFPSHSVIEKGQTVTLRCDPISGHDNLYWYRRVMGKEIKFLLHFVKESKQDESGMPNNRFLAERTGGTYSTLKVQPAELEDSGVYFCASSQPPGKSLGTEAFFGQGTRLTVV.

This clonotype showed up just a few times. The gene calls are TRBV5-6 and TRBJ2-1; 8 bases map to TRBD1. CDR1 and CDR2 from the germline V gene are SGHDT and YYEEEE. The J segment lost 1 base and the V segment lost 3 bases, leaving 9 bases of the junction unmatched. The CDR3 loop spans 17 amino acids. CDR3 sequence reads: CASSSQGAILSYNEQFF. CDR3 sequence (DNA): TGTGCCAGCAGCTCGCAGGGGGCTATCCTGTCCTACAATGAGCAGTTCTTC.

This chain joins TRBV6-2 or TRBV6-3 and TRBJ2-2; maybe TRBD1 (6 bases). Germline V gene sequence: CDR1 MNHEY, CDR2 SVGEGT. CDR3 length equals 15 residues. Trimming took off 6 bases at V and 2 bases at J, with 13 bases between the two ends. The CDR3 here is CASSQNRANTGELFF. CDR3 sequence (DNA): TGTGCCAGCAGCCAAAACAGGGCCAACACCGGGGAGCTGTTTTTT.

V gene TRBV4-3 combines with J gene TRBJ2-7, with 7 positions matching TRBD2. Germline values: CDR1 LGHNA, CDR2 YSLEER. With 0 bases clipped from V and 6 bases from J, the junction kept 8 bases outside the gene matches. The CDR3 consists of 15 residues. CDR3 bases: TGCGCCAGCAGCCAAGACGCGGGAGAAGTACGCGAGCAGTACTTC. Translated: CASSQDAGEVREQYF.

This clonotype was seen ten or more times. The V and J genes are TRBV29-1 and TRBJ2-7, with 9 bases aligning to TRBD2. Germline lookup yields CDR1 SQVTM and CDR2 ANQGSEA. This CDR3 has 15 residues. V was clipped by 7 bases and J by 5 bases; unmatched bases: 15. The CDR3: CSARGVAGVPHEQYF. CDR3 nucleotides: TGCAGCGCCAGGGGAGTAGCGGGAGTACCCCACGAGCAGTACTTC.

The chain couples TRBV7-8 to TRBJ1-5; 8 nucleotides match TRBD1. This CDR3 region has 13 residues. Germline CDR1 is SGHVS and CDR2 is FQNEAQ. The ends lost 9 bases at V and 6 bases at J; junction bases unmatched: 7. CDR3 DNA: TGTGCCAGTCCTGACAGGGGCGCTCAGCCCCAGCATTTT. Amino acids: CASPDRGAQPQHF. Variable domain in full (rest from reference TRBV7-8 and TRBJ1-5): GAGVSQSPRYKVAKRGQDVALRCDPISGHVSLFWYQQALGQGPEFLTYFQNEAQLDKSGLPSDRFFAERPEGSVSTLKIQRTQQEDSAVYLCASPDRGAQPQHFGDGTRLSIL.

The chain is built from TRBV5-1 and TRBJ2-3, with D possibly TRBD1 on 6 matching bases. The CDR3 is 14 amino acids. V was trimmed by 4 bases and J by 5 bases, leaving 14 bases between them. The germline gives CDR1 SGHRS, CDR2 YFSETQ. The CDR3 DNA follows: TGCGCCAGCAGCCTACAGGGTACAGGAGATACGCAGTATTTT. This translates into CASSLQGTGDTQYF.

This clonotype has a count of ten or more. The V gene is TRBV12-3 or TRBV12-4, the J gene TRBJ2-3; D not resolved. The CDR3 length is 13 residues. The V and J ends lost 3 bases and 1 base respectively, with 5 bases between them. CDR3 region: CASSFSRTDTQYF. In DNA, the CDR3 is TGTGCCAGCAGTTTCAGTCGCACAGATACGCAGTATTTT.

In this sample, this clonotype turned up a few times. The chain recombines TRBV13 with TRBJ1-1; D possibly corresponds to TRBD1 (5 bases). V was clipped by 3 bases and J by 0 bases, with 11 bases between them. CDR1 and CDR2 from the germline V gene are PRHDT and FYEKMQ (reference sequence). The length of the CDR3 is 15 residues. This chain's CDR3 is CASSFQGLMNTEAFF. The CDR3 DNA is TGTGCCAGCAGCTTTCAGGGACTTATGAACACTGAAGCTTTCTTT.

This clonotype showed up many times. The chain is built from TRBV29-1 and TRBJ2-2; D is undetermined. The germline V gene encodes CDR1 SQVTM and CDR2 ANQGSEA. The V end was cut by 4 bases, the J end by 5 bases, with 8 bases between. The CDR3 sequence is 12 residues long. CDR3 coding DNA: TGCAGCGTTGTGTTGGGGACCGGGGAGCTGTTTTTT. This encodes CSVVLGTGELFF.

This clonotype was detected only a few times. This sequence joins TRBV30 and TRBJ2-3; possible D gene TRBD1, 5 bases. The CDR3 extends over 12 amino acids. In germline, CDR1 is GTSNPN, CDR2 SVGIG (reference sequence). The ends were cut back, 2 bases at V and 7 bases at J, with 10 bases in the middle. CDR3 DNA: TGTGCCTGGAGTCCCGACAGACATACGCAGTATTTT. Its protein product is CAWSPDRHTQYF.

This chain joins TRBV7-9 and TRBJ2-1, with 9 bases aligning to TRBD1. The CDR3 runs to 15 residues. The trim removed 5 bases at V and 6 bases at J, leaving 8 bases unmatched. Germline lookup yields CDR1 SEHNR and CDR2 FQNEAQ (reference sequence). The CDR3 region has the DNA TGTGCCAGCAGCGGCTCGGGGACAGGGTTCAATGAGCAGTTCTTC. This gives the protein CASSGSGTGFNEQFF.

The rearrangement links TRBV30 to TRBJ2-3; D may be TRBD2 (6 bases). Trimming removed 5 bases at V and 1 base at J, with 10 bases between. The germline CDR1 and CDR2 sequences are GTSNPN and SVGIG (reference sequence). This CDR3 spans 13 amino acids. The CDR3 reads CAWGGKGTDTQYF. The CDR3, as DNA: TGTGCCTGGGGAGGGAAGGGCACAGATACGCAGTATTTT.